The entry below describes one TCR beta chain. Each CDR3 protein is one row after TCRdb ran MiXCR on the RT-PCR reads. This repertoire shows hundreds of thousands of distinct CDR3 sequences, 16% found once; its top ten account for around 3%. These data come from a study of response to subunit inactivated influenza vaccine. The CDR3 covers 16 residues. J gave up 3 bases and V 4 bases, and 6 bases lay outside the gene matches. In germline, CDR1 is SGHDN, CDR2 FVKESK. The sequencing used CD4+ T cells sorted from PBMCs, collected less than 25 months after vaccination. The source of this sequence is a man between 50 and 69 years old who received an inactivated influenza vaccine. The chain combines TRBV14 with TRBJ2-3; 11 nucleotides align to TRBD2. The CDR3 region is CASSRIAGGSTDTQYF. The CDR3, as DNA: TGTGCCAGCAGCCGCATAGCGGGAGGGTCAACAGATACGCAGTATTTT.